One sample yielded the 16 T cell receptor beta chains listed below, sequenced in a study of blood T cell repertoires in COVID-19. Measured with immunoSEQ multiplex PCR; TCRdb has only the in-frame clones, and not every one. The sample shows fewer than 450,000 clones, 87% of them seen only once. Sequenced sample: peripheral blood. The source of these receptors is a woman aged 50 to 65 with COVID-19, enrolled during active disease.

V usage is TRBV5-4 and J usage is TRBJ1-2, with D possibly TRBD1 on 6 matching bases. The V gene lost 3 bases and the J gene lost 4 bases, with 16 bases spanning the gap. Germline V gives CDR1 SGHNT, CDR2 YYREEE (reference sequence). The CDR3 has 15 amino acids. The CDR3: CASSYQDRSVYGYTF. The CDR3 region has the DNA TGTGCCAGCAGCTATCAAGACAGGTCCGTCTATGGCTACACCTTC.

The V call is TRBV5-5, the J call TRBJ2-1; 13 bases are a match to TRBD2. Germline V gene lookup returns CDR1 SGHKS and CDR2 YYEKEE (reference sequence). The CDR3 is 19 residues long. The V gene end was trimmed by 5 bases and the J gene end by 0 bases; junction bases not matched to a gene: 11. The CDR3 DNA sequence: TGTGCCAGCAGGCGAGCCGGGACTAGCGGGGAAGGCTCCTACAATGAGCAGTTCTTC. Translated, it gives CASRRAGTSGEGSYNEQFF.

This CDR3 is CASSPRPWTGSSYEQYF. CDR3 DNA sequence: TGTGCCAGCAGTCCAAGACCGTGGACAGGGTCCTCCTACGAGCAGTACTTC. This chain connects TRBV27 to TRBJ2-7, with 8 bases that match TRBD1. The CDR3 covers 17 residues. Germline V gives CDR1 MNHEY, CDR2 SMNVEV (reference sequence). Trimming removed 5 bases from V and 0 bases from J; junction bases left unmatched: 12.

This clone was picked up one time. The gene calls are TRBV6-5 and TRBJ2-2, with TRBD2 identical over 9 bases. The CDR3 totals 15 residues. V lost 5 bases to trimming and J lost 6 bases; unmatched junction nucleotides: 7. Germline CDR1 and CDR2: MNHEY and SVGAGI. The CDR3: CASSTPGLASGELFF. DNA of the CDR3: TGTGCCAGCAGTACCCCGGGACTAGCCTCCGGGGAGCTGTTTTTT.

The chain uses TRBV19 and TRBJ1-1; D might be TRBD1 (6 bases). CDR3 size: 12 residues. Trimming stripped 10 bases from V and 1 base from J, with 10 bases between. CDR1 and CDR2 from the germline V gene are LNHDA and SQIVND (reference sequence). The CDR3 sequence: CATKTGNTEAFF. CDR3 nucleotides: TGTGCCACAAAGACAGGGAACACTGAAGCTTTCTTT.

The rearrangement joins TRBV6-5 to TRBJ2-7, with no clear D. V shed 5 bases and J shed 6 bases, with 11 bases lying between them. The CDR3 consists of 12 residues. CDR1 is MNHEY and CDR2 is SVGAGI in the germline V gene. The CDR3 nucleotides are TGTGCCAGCAGTCTACGCCGCTCCGAGCAGTACTTC. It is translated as CASSLRRSEQYF.

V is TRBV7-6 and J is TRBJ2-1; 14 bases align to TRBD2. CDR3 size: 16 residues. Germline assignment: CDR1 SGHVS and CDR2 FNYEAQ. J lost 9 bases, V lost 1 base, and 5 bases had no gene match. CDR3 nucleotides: TGTGCCAGCAGCTTAGGGGGACTAGCGGGAGAGGTTGAGCAGTTCTTC. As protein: CASSLGGLAGEVEQFF.

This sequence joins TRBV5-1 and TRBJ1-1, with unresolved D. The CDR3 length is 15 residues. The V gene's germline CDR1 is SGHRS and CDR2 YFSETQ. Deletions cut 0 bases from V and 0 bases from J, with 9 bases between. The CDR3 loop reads CASSLDSVLNTEAFF. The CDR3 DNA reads TGCGCCAGCAGCTTGGATTCGGTCCTGAACACTGAAGCTTTCTTT. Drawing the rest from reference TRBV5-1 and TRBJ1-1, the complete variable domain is KAGVTQTPRYLIKTRGQQVTLSCSPISGHRSVSWYQQTPGQGLQFLFEYFSETQRNKGNFPGRFSGRQFSNSRSEMNVSTLELGDSALYLCASSLDSVLNTEAFFGQGTRLTVV.

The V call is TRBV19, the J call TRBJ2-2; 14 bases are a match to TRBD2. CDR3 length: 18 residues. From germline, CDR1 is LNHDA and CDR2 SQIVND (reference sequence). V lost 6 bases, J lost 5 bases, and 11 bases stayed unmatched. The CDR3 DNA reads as TGTGCCAGTAGAGGCCGCGGGACTAGCGGGAGCGGGACCGGGGAGCTGTTTTTT. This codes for CASRGRGTSGSGTGELFF.

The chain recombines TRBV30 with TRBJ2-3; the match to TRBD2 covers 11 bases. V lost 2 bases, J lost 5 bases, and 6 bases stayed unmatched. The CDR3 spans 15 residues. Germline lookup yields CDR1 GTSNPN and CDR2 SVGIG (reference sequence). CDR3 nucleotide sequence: TGTGCCTGGAGTATAATAGCGGGAGGGCAAGATACGCAGTATTTT. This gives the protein CAWSIIAGGQDTQYF.

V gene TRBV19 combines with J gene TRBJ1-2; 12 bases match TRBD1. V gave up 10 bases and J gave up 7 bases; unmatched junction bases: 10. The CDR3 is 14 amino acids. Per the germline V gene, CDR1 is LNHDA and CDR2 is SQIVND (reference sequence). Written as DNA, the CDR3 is TGTGCCACTACTCCGGGACAGGGGGCCACTGGCTACACCTTC. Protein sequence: CATTPGQGATGYTF.

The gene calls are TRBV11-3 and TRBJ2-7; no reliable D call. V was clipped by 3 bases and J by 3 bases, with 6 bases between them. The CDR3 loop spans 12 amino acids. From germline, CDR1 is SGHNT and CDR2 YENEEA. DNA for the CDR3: TGTGCCAGCAGCTTCCACGGCTACGAGCAGTACTTC. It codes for CASSFHGYEQYF.

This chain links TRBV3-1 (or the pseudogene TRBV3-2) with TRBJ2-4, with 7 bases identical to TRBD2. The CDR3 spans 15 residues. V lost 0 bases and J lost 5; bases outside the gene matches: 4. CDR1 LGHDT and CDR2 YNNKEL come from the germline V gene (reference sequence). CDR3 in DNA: TGTGCCAGCAGCCAAGAGAGTCTAGCGGAAAACATTCAGTACTTC. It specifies CASSQESLAENIQYF.

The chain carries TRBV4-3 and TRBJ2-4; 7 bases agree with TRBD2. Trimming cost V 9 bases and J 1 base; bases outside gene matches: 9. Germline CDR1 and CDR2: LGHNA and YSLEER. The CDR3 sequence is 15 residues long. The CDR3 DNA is TGCGCCAGGAGTTTAAGGGAGGGGGCCAAAAACATTCAGTACTTC. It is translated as CARSLREGAKNIQYF.

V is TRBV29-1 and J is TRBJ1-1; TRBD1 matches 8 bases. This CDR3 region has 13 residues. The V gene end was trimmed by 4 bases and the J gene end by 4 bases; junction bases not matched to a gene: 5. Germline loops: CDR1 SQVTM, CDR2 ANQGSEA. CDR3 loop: CSVGPRGLTEAFF. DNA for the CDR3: TGCAGCGTTGGCCCCAGGGGGCTCACTGAAGCTTTCTTT.

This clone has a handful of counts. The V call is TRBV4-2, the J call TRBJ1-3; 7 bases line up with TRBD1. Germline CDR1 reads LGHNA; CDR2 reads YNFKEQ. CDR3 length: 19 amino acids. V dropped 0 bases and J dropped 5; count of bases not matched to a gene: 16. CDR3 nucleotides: TGTGCCAGCAGCCAAGATTCAGCCTTTGGACAGGACAACCGAAACACCATATATTTT. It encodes CASSQDSAFGQDNRNTIYF.